This T cell receptor beta chain was recovered during a study of blood T cells in healthy people across ages. Together with a sample-barcoded 5' primer, a J-beta primer mix was included in a second PCR lasting 7 to 11 cycles. TCRdb reprocessed the 5' RACE reads with MiXCR, giving one entry per CDR3 protein. Of 1,500,000 or so distinct CDR3 sequences in the sample, 40% to 45% were seen once. Trimming shortened V by 7 bases and J by 8 bases, and 11 bases separated the two germline ends. The CDR3 is 12 residues long. Germline V lookup: CDR1 MNHNS, CDR2 SASEGT. Sequencing input: blood. The genes are TRBV6-1 and TRBJ2-2, with no clear D. The receptor's source is a woman between 18 and 29 years old in good health. CDR3 in amino acids: CASNSESGELFF. DNA for the CDR3: TGTGCCAGCAATTCCGAATCAGGGGAGCTGTTTTTT.